This TCR beta chain originates from a study of shared clonotypes between healthy human individuals. From CD4+ cells came CD45RA+ naive and CD45RA-negative memory subsets. The assay was run at deep level. Genomic DNA of each subset was evenly split across several immunoSEQ plates. Generated by immunoSEQ multiplex PCR, the TCRdb table keeps only in-frame clones and is missing some. The profile covers 2.3 million or so clones, with approximately 95% appearing a single time and 0.39% taken by the ten largest. The sample taken for sequencing was naive CD4+ T cells from PBMCs. The subset was: CD45RA+ positively selected. The source of this sequence is a young man in good health. Some clones in this sample may be carry-over from other donors' samples.

CDR3 in amino acids: CASSLYRVRTTEAFF. Written as DNA, the CDR3 is TGTGCCAGCAGCTTGTACAGGGTCAGGACCACTGAAGCTTTCTTT. The V call is TRBV5-6, the J call TRBJ1-1, with a possible D match to TRBD1 (6 bases). The CDR3 is 15 amino acids. Trimming removed 1 base from V and 4 bases from J, with 14 bases in between. Germline assignment: CDR1 SGHDT and CDR2 YYEEEE.